Listed below are T cell receptor beta chains from one sample, sequenced in a study of T cell responses to AZD1222 COVID-19 vaccine. Produced via immunoSEQ multiplex PCR; TCRdb's table is partial and in-frame only. The table lists 100,000 or so clones, 87% of them singletons. The material was peripheral blood, obtained on day 0 of AZD1222 vaccination. The receptors were sampled from an adult in good health. Both conserved end residues are part of each CDR3. The D gene is left open where the match is weak. The listing skips clone size in some rows; elsewhere it reads once, few, many or a size class.

j_call clone_size d_call cdr3_length v_call cdr3_nt cdr3_aa
TRBJ1-1 . . 13 TRBV5-5 TGTGCCAGCACCTCGAGGTCTCGGTCTGAAGCTTTCTTT CASTSRSRSEAFF
TRBJ1-2 once . 12 TRBV7-2 TGTGCCAGCAGTAACGGGGCTCGGGGCTACACCTTC CASSNGARGYTF
TRBJ2-7 . . 12 TRBV28 TGTGCCAGCAGCCGAGCGACGTACGAGCAGTACTTC CASSRATYEQYF
TRBJ2-3 few TRBD2 14 TRBV13 TGTGCCAGCAGCTTAGGGCGGGAGTTGGATACGCAGTATTTT CASSLGRELDTQYF
TRBJ2-7 . . 13 TRBV27 TGTGCCAGCAGGCGGGCCTACACCTACGAGCAGTACTTC CASRRAYTYEQYF
TRBJ1-6 . . 12 TRBV11-2 TGTGCCAGCAGCTTTCAGTATTCACCCCTCCACTTT CASSFQYSPLHF
TRBJ2-7 . . 17 TRBV18 TGTGCCAGCTCACCAAGCCCCGGGACCCAGACCTCCAACGAGCAGTACTTC CASSPSPGTQTSNEQYF
TRBJ1-6 few . 16 TRBV7-9 TGTGCCAGCACCCTGACGGTGGGGCAAGGAGATTCACCCCTCCACTTT CASTLTVGQGDSPLHF
TRBJ2-2 . . 11 TRBV27 TGTGCCAGCAGATCATCCGGGGAGCTGTTTTTT CASRSSGELFF
TRBJ1-1 . TRBD1 14 TRBV2 TGTGCCAGCAGTGAGTACAGGGGGAACACTGAAGCTTTCTTT CASSEYRGNTEAFF
TRBJ2-7 . TRBD2 13 TRBV28 TGTGCCAGCAACGCGGGAGGGCCCGACGAGCAGTACTTC CASNAGGPDEQYF
TRBJ2-7 . TRBD2 13 TRBV30 TGTGCCTGGAGTCCCGGGACTAGCTACGAGCAGTACTTC CAWSPGTSYEQYF
TRBJ2-3 . . 15 TRBV11-1 TGTGCCAGCAGCTTAGGCCTTAGTAGCACAGATACGCAGTATTTT CASSLGLSSTDTQYF
TRBJ2-5 . TRBD2 15 TRBV5-1 TGCGCCAGCGGCGGGAGTACGCTTCGGGGGGAGACCCAGTACTTC CASGGSTLRGETQYF
TRBJ2-3 . TRBD2 18 TRBV4-2 TGTGCCAGCAGCCAAGTAGTGGCTAGCGGGAAGTTCACAGATACGCAGTATTTT CASSQVVASGKFTDTQYF
TRBJ1-1 few . 15 TRBV5-1 TGCGCCAGCTCGACCCTAGGGGTGGATAACACTGAAGCTTTCTTT CASSTLGVDNTEAFF
TRBJ2-7 once . 14 TRBV27 TGTGCCAGCAGTTTAAACGGGTGGGTCGACGAGCAGTACTTC CASSLNGWVDEQYF
TRBJ2-3 . TRBD2 16 TRBV5-6 TGTGCCAGCAGCTTGGACGCCGGGAGGAGCACAGATACGCAGTATTTT CASSLDAGRSTDTQYF
TRBJ2-7 . . 12 TRBV6-5 TGTGCCACGTCCCGGGAGACCTACGAGCAGTACTTC CATSRETYEQYF
TRBJ2-2 . TRBD1 16 TRBV9 TGTGCCAGCAGCGGGCAACAGGGGTACGACACCGGGGAGCTGTTTTTT CASSGQQGYDTGELFF
TRBJ2-7 . . 17 TRBV3-1/TRBV3-2 TGTGCCAGCAGCCATAGGCTAGCAAGTTATACGGCCCACGAGCAGTACTTC CASSHRLASYTAHEQYF
TRBJ1-5 . TRBD1 13 TRBV28 TGTGCCAGCAGCTGGGGGACAGAACAGCCCCAGCATTTT CASSWGTEQPQHF
TRBJ1-3 once . 15 TRBV6-5 TGTGCCAGCAGGCTCATCGGGGGCTCTGGAAACACCATATATTTT CASRLIGGSGNTIYF
TRBJ1-2 once . 13 TRBV24-1 TGTGCCACCTCGGCGGAGACCCACCAGGGCTACACCTTC CATSAETHQGYTF
TRBJ1-1 once . 16 TRBV18 TGTGCCAGCTCACCGACAAGGGGGGGCGGGAACACTGAAGCTTTCTTT CASSPTRGGGNTEAFF
TRBJ2-3 . . 15 TRBV25-1 TGTGCCAGCAGCCGCCGGGACCGCCGCACAGATACGCAGTATTTT CASSRRDRRTDTQYF
TRBJ1-2 . . 11 TRBV20-1 TGCAGTGCTAGCCGCTCCTATGGCTACACCTTC CSASRSYGYTF
TRBJ2-7 . TRBD1 12 TRBV10-1 TGCGCCAGCAGTAGGACAGGGGGTGAGCAGTACTTC CASSRTGGEQYF
TRBJ1-1 . . 13 TRBV30 TGTGCCTGGAGAGAATCAGGGAACACTGAAGCTTTCTTT CAWRESGNTEAFF
TRBJ1-2 . . 14 TRBV3-1/TRBV3-2 TGTGCCAGCAGCCAAGATCCCCAGGGACATGGCTACACCTTC CASSQDPQGHGYTF
TRBJ2-2 . TRBD1 16 TRBV27 TGTGCCAGCAGTTTAGCAGGGGGCCAACAACCCGGGGAGCTGTTTTTT CASSLAGGQQPGELFF
TRBJ1-3 . . 14 TRBV2 TGTGCCAGCTTTGGGGCAGGGTCTGGAAACACCATATATTTT CASFGAGSGNTIYF
TRBJ1-6 . . 13 TRBV3-1/TRBV3-2 TGTGCCAGCAGGGGGCCGGATAATTCACCCCTCCACTTT CASRGPDNSPLHF
TRBJ1-1 medium-sized . 12 TRBV2 TGTGCCAGCAGTGAAGCGGGACGTCAAGCTTTCTTT CASSEAGRQAFF
TRBJ2-7 . . 15 TRBV3-1/TRBV3-2 TGTGCCAGCAGCCAAGACCTCGGGGTTTGGTACGAGCAGTACTTC CASSQDLGVWYEQYF
TRBJ1-4 few . 12 TRBV12-3/TRBV12-4 TGTGCCAGCAGTTTCCCTAATGAAAAACTGTTTTTT CASSFPNEKLFF
TRBJ2-1 . TRBD2 14 TRBV20-1 TGCAGTGCTAGTCGCGGGAGATTGGGCTATGAGCAGTTCTTC CSASRGRLGYEQFF
TRBJ1-1 . . 12 TRBV7-9 TGTGCCAGCAGCCGTGGAGGGGGGAAAGCTTTCTTT CASSRGGGKAFF
TRBJ1-6 . TRBD1 13 TRBV5-4 TGTGCCACCAGTACAGGGGGCGGATCACCCCTCCACTTT CATSTGGGSPLHF
TRBJ1-5 . TRBD1 14 TRBV19 TGTGCCATTGGTGACAGGGCTTTAGGTCAGCCCCAGCATTTT CAIGDRALGQPQHF
TRBJ2-7 few . 13 TRBV28 TGTGCCACCCAGGGATACCTCGTTTACGAGCAGTACTTC CATQGYLVYEQYF
TRBJ2-7 . . 15 TRBV9 TGTGCCAGCAGCGTAGCTAAGACCGGGCAGAACGAGCAGTACTTC CASSVAKTGQNEQYF
TRBJ2-1 . TRBD1 13 TRBV12-3/TRBV12-4 TGTGCCAGCAGTCTACAGGGGGCGTATGAGCAGTTCTTC CASSLQGAYEQFF
TRBJ1-4 . TRBD1 15 TRBV5-1 TGCGCCAGCAGCGTGACAGGGTATAGCGGTGAAAAACTGTTTTTT CASSVTGYSGEKLFF
TRBJ2-7 . . 14 TRBV6-6 TGTGCCAGCAGTTACGATGGTCAGACCTACGAGCAGTACTTC CASSYDGQTYEQYF
TRBJ1-3 . . 14 TRBV5-1 TGCGCCAGCAGCCAAGGGGGTTTTGGAAACACCATATATTTT CASSQGGFGNTIYF
TRBJ2-3 . . 16 TRBV11-1 TGTGCCAGCAGCTTTGGAGACAGCAGAATCACAGATACGCAGTATTTT CASSFGDSRITDTQYF
TRBJ2-7 once TRBD1 14 TRBV5-5 TGTGCCAGCAGCGCCCCTGACAGGGCCTACGAGCAGTACTTC CASSAPDRAYEQYF
TRBJ2-5 . . 16 TRBV6-1 TGTGCCAGCAGTGCAAACCACAGGGAGTTGGGGGAGACCCAGTACTTC CASSANHRELGETQYF
TRBJ2-7 . TRBD2 15 TRBV20-1 TGCAGTGCTAGTAGAGGGACTAGCGGATCCTACGAGCAGTACTTC CSASRGTSGSYEQYF
TRBJ2-2 . TRBD1 20 TRBV7-6 TGTGCCAGCAGCCCCATTTCGGGACAGGGGGAAAGGGATCGCCCCGGGGAGCTGTTTTTT CASSPISGQGERDRPGELFF
TRBJ2-7 . . 15 TRBV4-1 TGCGCCAGCAGCCAAGACTATAGCGGTGGGGGGGAGCAGTACTTC CASSQDYSGGGEQYF
TRBJ1-1 once . 11 TRBV12-3/TRBV12-4 TGTGCCAGCAGCCTGGGTACTGAAGCTTTCTTT CASSLGTEAFF
TRBJ2-5 . TRBD1 13 TRBV6-5 TGTGCCAGCACCAGGACAGGGGGAGAGACCCAGTACTTC CASTRTGGETQYF
TRBJ2-1 . TRBD2 17 TRBV4-1 TGCGCCAGCAGCCAAGATCCCCTAGCGGCCGATTACAATGAGCAGTTCTTC CASSQDPLAADYNEQFF
TRBJ1-6 . . 16 TRBV5-1 TGCGCCAGCAGCTTGAACGCTGACACCGGGTTATCACCCCTCCACTTT CASSLNADTGLSPLHF
TRBJ2-1 . . 10 TRBV7-8 TGTGCCAGCAGGGTCATACAGCAGTTCTTC CASRVIQQFF
TRBJ2-7 . TRBD1 15 TRBV29-1 TGCAGCGTTACCCCGGACAGGTCCCATTCCTACGAGCAGTACTTC CSVTPDRSHSYEQYF